These T cell receptor beta chains were read from a single sample in a study of blood T cell repertoires in COVID-19. Sequencing used immunoSEQ multiplex PCR; TCRdb keeps in-frame clones, though not all of them. The repertoire holds 160,000 or so clones, with roughly nine tenths as singletons. The source material was peripheral blood. The receptors were gathered from a woman in her seventies with acute or convalescent COVID-19. Both conserved end residues are trimmed from each CDR3. The order of the fields is V gene, CDR3 protein.

>TRBV2
ASSAEQGVPGGGSSPLH
>TRBV7-9
ASSPRGSSYNEQF
>TRBV18
ASSPLSLANYGYT
>TRBV5-6
ASSLAQPREQY
>TRBV6-1
ASSESPGSYNEQF
>TRBV7-9
ASSWRHTSGERAGELF
>TRBV5-6
ASSLVWRGYNEQF
>TRBV2
ASSESGNYGYT
>TRBV10-3
AISDRGGQGGYEQY
>TRBV4-1
ASSPGTAHSNQPQH
>TRBV7-9
ASSRRTSADNEQF
>TRBV5-4
ASSPWTRRGTGELF
>TRBV29-1
SVEDRQGRAYGYT
>TRBV2
ASSVGSAREKLF
>TRBV10-3
AISESFSRDIAPLH
>TRBV27
ASSEVTPPYEQY
>TRBV5-4
ASKGQVDATEAF
>TRBV5-1
ASSLGAGTGNTEAF
>TRBV5-8
ASSSTSGGTGELF
>TRBV4-3
ASSQDLTVNTEAF
>TRBV19
ASSIWQGNEKLF
>TRBV6-4
ASSPYQPQH